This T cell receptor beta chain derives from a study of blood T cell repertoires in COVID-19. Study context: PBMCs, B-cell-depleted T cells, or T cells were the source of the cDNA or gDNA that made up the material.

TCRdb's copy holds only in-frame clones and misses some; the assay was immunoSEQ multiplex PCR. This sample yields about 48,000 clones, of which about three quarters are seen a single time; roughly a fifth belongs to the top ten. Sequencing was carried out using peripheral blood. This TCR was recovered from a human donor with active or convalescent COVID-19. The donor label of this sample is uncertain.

CDR3 in amino acids: CASSLGSGKQETQYF. CDR3 bases: TGCGCCAGCAGCTTGGGCAGCGGGAAACAAGAGACCCAGTACTTC. The V call is TRBV5-1, the J call TRBJ2-5; 7 bases agree with TRBD2. V shed 0 bases, J shed 2 bases, and the junction held 4 bases outside the gene matches. Germline CDR1 SGHRS, CDR2 YFSETQ. CDR3 length equals 15 residues. Variable domain in full (rest from reference TRBV5-1 and TRBJ2-5): KAGVTQTPRYLIKTRGQQVTLSCSPISGHRSVSWYQQTPGQGLQFLFEYFSETQRNKGNFPGRFSGRQFSNSRSEMNVSTLELGDSALYLCASSLGSGKQETQYFGPGTRLLVL.